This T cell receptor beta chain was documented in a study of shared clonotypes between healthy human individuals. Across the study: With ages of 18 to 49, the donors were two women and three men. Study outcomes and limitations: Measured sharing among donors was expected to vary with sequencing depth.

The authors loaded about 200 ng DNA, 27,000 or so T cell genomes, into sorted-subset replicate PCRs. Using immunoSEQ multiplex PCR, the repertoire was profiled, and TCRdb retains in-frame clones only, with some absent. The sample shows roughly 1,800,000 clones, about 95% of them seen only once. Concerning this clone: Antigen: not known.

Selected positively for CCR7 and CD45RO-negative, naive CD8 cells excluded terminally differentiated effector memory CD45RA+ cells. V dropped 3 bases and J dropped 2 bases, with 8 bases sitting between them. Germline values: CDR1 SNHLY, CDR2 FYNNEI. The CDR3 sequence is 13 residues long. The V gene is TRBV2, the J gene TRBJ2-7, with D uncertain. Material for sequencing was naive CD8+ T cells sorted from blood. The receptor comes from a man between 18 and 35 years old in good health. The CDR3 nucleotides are TGTGCCAGCAGTGACATGGGCCCCTACGAGCAGTACTTC. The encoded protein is CASSDMGPYEQYF.